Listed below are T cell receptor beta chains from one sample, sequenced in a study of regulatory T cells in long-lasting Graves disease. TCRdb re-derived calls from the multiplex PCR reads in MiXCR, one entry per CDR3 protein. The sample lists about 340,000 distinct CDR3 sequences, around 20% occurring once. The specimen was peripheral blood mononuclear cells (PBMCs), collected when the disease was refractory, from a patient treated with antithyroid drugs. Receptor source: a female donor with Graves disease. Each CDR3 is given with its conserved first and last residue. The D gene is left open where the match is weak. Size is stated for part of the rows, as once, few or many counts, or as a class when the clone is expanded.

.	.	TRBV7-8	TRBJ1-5	TGTGCCAGCAGCGTTGACGGAGGTAGTCAGGATCAGCCCCAGCATTTT	CASSVDGGSQDQPQHF
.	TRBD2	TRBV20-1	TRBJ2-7	TGCAGTGCTAACCCCCCGGGAGGGCCGGAAGAGCAGTACTTC	CSANPPGGPEEQYF
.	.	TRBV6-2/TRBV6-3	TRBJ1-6	TGTGCCAGCAGTTACGGGCGTCAGGGGACCTATAATTCACCCCTCCACTTT	CASSYGRQGTYNSPLHF
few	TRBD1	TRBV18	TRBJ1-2	TGTGCCAGCTCACCACAGGACAGGATTAACTATGGCTACACCTTC	CASSPQDRINYGYTF
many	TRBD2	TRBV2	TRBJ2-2	TGTGCCAGCAGGAGGGAGGGCCCCGGGGAGCTGTTTTTT	CASRREGPGELFF
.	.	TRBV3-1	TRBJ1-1	TGTGCCAGCAGCCCCCTTCGAGGGCGGGAAGAAGCTTTCTTT	CASSPLRGREEAFF
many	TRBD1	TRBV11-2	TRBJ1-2	TGTGCCAGCAGCTCCCACAGGGGGCGCATCCCCTATGGCTACACCTTC	CASSSHRGRIPYGYTF
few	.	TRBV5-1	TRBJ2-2	TGCGCCAGCAGCTTGCAAACACGAAACCCGGCGAGCCCCCCCGGGGAGCTGTTTTTT	CASSLQTRNPASPPGELFF
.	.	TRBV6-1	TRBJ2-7	TGTGCCAGCAGCCCAAACAGGGCTTATAACTACGAGCAGTACTTC	CASSPNRAYNYEQYF
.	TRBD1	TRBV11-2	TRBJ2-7	TGTGCCAGCAGTCTGCAGGGGGCGGCGGAGCAGTACTTC	CASSLQGAAEQYF
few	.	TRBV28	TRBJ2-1	TGTGCCAGCAAGATATACATTGAAGACAATGAGCAGTTCTTC	CASKIYIEDNEQFF
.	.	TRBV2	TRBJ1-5	TGTGCCAGCAGCCCCCATGGGGGCGGCAATCAGCCCCAGCATTTT	CASSPHGGGNQPQHF
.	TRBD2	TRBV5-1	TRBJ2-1	TGCGCCAGCAGCTTGGCTTTTGATAGTGGCCTAGCGGTAGTCAATGAGCAGTTCTTC	CASSLAFDSGLAVVNEQFF
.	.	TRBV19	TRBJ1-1	TGTGCCAGTAGGAAATGGGAGGGGCCGAACACTGAAGCTTTCTTT	CASRKWEGPNTEAFF
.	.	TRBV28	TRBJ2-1	TGTGCCGTGGGGGGAGATTGGAACAATGAGCAGTTCTTC	CAVGGDWNNEQFF
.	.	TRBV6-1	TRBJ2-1	TGTGCCAGCAGCCCTCCGGGAGATCCCTACAATGAGCAGTTCTTC	CASSPPGDPYNEQFF
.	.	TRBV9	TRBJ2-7	TGTGCCAGCAGCGCCCGACCCGCGGTTTCCTACGAGCAGTACTTC	CASSARPAVSYEQYF
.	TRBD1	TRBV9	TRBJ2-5	TGTGCCAGCAGCGCTGGGACAGGGCGAGAGACCCAGTACTTC	CASSAGTGRETQYF
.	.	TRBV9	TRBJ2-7	TGTGCCAGCAGCGAGACCCCTGGCACCTACGAGCAGTACTTC	CASSETPGTYEQYF
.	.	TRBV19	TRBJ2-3	TGTGCCAGTAGATCCTGGGGCACTAGCACAGATACGCAGTATTTT	CASRSWGTSTDTQYF
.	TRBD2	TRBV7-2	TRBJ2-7	TGTGCCAGCAGCTTAGATAGCGGGAGTTTCTACGAGCAGTACTTC	CASSLDSGSFYEQYF
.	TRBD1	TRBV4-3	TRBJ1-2	TGCGCCAGCAGCCAAGAGCAGGGGGAAGACTATGGCTACACCTTC	CASSQEQGEDYGYTF
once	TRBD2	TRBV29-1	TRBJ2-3	TGCAGCGGGGATGGCGGGAGAACAGATACGCAGTATTTT	CSGDGGRTDTQYF
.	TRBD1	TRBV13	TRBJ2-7	TGTGCCAGCAGCTTCAGGGGGATTGAGTCCTACGAGCAGTACTTC	CASSFRGIESYEQYF
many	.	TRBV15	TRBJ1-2	TGTGCCACCAGCAGAGTCGAGGCTAACTATGGCTACACCTTC	CATSRVEANYGYTF
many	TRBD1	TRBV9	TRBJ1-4	TGTGCCAGCAGCGGGGGACAGGGCGAAAAACTGTTTTTT	CASSGGQGEKLFF
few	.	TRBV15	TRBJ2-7	TGTGCCACCAGCAGAGATCGCGGAAACTACGAGCAGTACTTC	CATSRDRGNYEQYF
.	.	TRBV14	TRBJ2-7	TGTGCCAGCAGCCAAGCACCGGCGGGATCCTACGAGCAGTACTTC	CASSQAPAGSYEQYF
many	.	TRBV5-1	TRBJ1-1	TGCGCCAGCAGCTTGGATTCGGGAACTGAAGCTTTCTTT	CASSLDSGTEAFF
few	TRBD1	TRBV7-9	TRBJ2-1	TGTGCCAGCGGACAGGGAGACAATGAGCAGTTCTTC	CASGQGDNEQFF
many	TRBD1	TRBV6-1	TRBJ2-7	TGTGCCAGCAGAGAGGACAGGGGGAGCAACGAGCAGTACTTC	CASREDRGSNEQYF
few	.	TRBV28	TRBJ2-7	TGTGCCAGCACTGCCGGAGACGGAAACTACGAGCAGTACTTC	CASTAGDGNYEQYF
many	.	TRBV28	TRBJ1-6	TGTGCCAGCAGGGTGATCAGGGGTAATTCACCCCTCCACTTT	CASRVIRGNSPLHF
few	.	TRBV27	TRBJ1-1	TGTGCCAGCAGTTCGCAAGTGTGGGTTCTTGGGCCCACTGAAGCTTTCTTT	CASSSQVWVLGPTEAFF
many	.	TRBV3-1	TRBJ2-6	TGTGCCAGCAGCCAAATGGGGGCCGGGGCCAACGTCCTGACTTTC	CASSQMGAGANVLTF
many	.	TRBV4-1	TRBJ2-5	TGCGCCAGCAGCCAAGTGACACCGATAGGTGGATTCATGAAGACCCAGTACTTC	CASSQVTPIGGFMKTQYF
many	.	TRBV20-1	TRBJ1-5	TGCAGTGCTAGAGAGGCAGGCGATCAGCCCCAGCATTTT	CSAREAGDQPQHF
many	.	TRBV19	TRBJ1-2	TGTGCCAGTAGTATCTGGACCTATGGCTACACCTTC	CASSIWTYGYTF
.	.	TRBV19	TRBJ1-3	TGTGCCAGTAGTATCCTAAGGACAGCGAGCTCTGGAAACACCATATATTTT	CASSILRTASSGNTIYF
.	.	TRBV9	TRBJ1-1	TGTGCCAGCAGCCCCCGGGACGGATTCACTGAAGCTTTCTTT	CASSPRDGFTEAFF
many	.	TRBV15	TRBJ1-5	TGTGCCACCAATAGGGACCCCAATCAGCCCCAGCATTTT	CATNRDPNQPQHF
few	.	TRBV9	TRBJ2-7	TGTGCCAGCAGCGTAGGAACAGGCTTCTCCTACGAGCAGTACTTC	CASSVGTGFSYEQYF
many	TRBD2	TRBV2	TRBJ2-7	TGTGCCAGCAGTACGGGGACTACGTACGAGCAGTACTTC	CASSTGTTYEQYF
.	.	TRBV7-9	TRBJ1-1	TGTGCCAGCAGCTTAGAGGCCAGTTCTATGGCAGCTTTCTTT	CASSLEASSMAAFF
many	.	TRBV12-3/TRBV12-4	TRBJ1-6	TGTGCCAGCAGTCCATCGGGGAACACCTATAATTCACCCCTCCACTTT	CASSPSGNTYNSPLHF
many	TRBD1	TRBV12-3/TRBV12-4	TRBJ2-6	TGTGCCACAACGCGCCGCCGGTGGGACAGGGGGCGAACGACTGGGGCCAACGTCCTGACTTTC	CATTRRRWDRGRTTGANVLTF
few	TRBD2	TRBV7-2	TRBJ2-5	TGTGCCAGCAGCTTAAGGGGACTAGCGGGGGGGCCGGGGGAGACCCAGTACTTC	CASSLRGLAGGPGETQYF
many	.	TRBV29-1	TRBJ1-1	TGCAGCGTTGAAGGCGGGGAATGGAACACTGAAGCTTTCTTT	CSVEGGEWNTEAFF
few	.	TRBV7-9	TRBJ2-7	TGTGCCAGCAGCCCGGGACCGACCTATCGGCCCGAGCAGTACTTC	CASSPGPTYRPEQYF
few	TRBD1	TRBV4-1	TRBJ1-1	TGCGCCAGCAGCCATTTAGGCGGGACAGGGGCTGAAGCTTTCTTT	CASSHLGGTGAEAFF
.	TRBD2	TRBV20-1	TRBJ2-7	TGCAGTGCTAGAGATCCTCTAGCGGGGGGCAACGAGCAGTACTTC	CSARDPLAGGNEQYF
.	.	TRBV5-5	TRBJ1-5	TGTGCCAGCAGCTTGGTGGAGGCCACACTCAATCAGCCCCAGCATTTT	CASSLVEATLNQPQHF
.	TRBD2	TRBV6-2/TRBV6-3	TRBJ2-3	TGTGCCAGCAGTTACGCAGGGACTAGCGCGGTGGCAGATACGCAGTATTTT	CASSYAGTSAVADTQYF
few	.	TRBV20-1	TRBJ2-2	TGCAGTGCTCGGGACGCCGGGGAGCTGTTTTTT	CSARDAGELFF